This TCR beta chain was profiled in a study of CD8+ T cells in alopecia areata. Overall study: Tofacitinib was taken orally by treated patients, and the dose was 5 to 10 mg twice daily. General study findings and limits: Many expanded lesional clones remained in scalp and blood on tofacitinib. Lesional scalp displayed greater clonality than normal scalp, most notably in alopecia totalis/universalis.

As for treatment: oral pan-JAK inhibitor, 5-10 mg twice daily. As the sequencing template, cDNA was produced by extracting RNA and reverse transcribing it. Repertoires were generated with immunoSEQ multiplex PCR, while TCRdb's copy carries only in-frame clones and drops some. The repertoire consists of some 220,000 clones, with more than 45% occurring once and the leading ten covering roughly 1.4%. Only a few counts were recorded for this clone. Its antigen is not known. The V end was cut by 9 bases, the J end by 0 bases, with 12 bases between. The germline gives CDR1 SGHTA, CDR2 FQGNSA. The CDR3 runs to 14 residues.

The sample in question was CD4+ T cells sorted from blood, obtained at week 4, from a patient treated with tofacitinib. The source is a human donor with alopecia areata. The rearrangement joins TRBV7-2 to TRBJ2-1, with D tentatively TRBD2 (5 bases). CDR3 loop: CASGVAGSYNEQFF. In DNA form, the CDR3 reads TGTGCCAGTGGGGTTGCGGGCTCCTACAATGAGCAGTTCTTC.